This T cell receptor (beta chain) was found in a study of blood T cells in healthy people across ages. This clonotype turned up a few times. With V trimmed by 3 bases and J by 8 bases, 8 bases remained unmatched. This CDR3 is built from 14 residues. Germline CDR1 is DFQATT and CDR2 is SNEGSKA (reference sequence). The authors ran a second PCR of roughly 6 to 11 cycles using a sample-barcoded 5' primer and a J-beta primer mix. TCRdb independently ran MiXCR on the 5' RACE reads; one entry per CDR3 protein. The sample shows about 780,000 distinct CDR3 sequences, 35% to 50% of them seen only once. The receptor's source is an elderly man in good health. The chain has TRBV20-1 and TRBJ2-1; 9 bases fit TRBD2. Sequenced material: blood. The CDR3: CSASPPSGTDEQFF. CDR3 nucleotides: TGCAGTGCTAGCCCGCCTAGCGGGACGGATGAGCAGTTCTTC.